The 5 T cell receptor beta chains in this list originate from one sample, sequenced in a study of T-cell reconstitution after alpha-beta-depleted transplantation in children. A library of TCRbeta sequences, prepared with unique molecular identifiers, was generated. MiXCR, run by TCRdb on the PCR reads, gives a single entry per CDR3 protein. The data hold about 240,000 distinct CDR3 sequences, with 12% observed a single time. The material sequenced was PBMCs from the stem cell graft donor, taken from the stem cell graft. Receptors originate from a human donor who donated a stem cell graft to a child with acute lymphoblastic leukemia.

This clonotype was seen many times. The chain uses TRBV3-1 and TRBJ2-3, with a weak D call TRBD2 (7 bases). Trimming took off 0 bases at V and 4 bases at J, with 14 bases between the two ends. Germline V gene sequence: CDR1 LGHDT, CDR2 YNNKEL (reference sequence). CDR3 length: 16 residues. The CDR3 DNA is TGTGCCAGCAGCCAAGATCTACGGGGGGCTGCAGATACGCAGTATTTT. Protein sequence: CASSQDLRGAADTQYF.

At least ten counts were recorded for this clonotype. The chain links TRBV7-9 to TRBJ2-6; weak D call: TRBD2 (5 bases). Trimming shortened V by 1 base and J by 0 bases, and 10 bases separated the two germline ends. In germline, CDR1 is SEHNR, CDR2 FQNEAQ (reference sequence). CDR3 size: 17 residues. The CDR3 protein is CASSLVSGFSGANVLTF. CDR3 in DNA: TGTGCCAGCAGCTTAGTAAGCGGATTCTCTGGGGCCAACGTCCTGACTTTC. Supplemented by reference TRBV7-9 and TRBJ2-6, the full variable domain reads DTGVSQNPRHKITKRGQNVTFRCDPISEHNRLYWYRQTLGQGPEFLTYFQNEAQLEKSRLLSDRFSAERPKGSFSTLEIQRTEQGDSAMYLCASSLVSGFSGANVLTFGAGSRLTVL.

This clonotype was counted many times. CDR3 in DNA: TGCAGTGCCCACGGGACTAGCGGGAGCCGGGAGACCCAGTACTTC. Its translation is CSAHGTSGSRETQYF. The rearrangement joins TRBV20-1 to TRBJ2-5, with TRBD2 identical over 14 bases. V lost 6 bases to trimming and J lost 5 bases; unmatched junction nucleotides: 8. Germline CDR1 reads DFQATT; CDR2 reads SNEGSKA (reference sequence). The CDR3 sequence is 15 residues long.

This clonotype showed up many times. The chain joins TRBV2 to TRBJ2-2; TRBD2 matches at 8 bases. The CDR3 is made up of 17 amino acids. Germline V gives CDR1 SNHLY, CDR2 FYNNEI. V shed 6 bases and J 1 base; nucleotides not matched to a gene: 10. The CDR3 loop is CASRFAVAGRNTGELFF. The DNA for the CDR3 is TGTGCCAGCAGGTTCGCGGTAGCGGGGCGGAACACCGGGGAGCTGTTTTTT.

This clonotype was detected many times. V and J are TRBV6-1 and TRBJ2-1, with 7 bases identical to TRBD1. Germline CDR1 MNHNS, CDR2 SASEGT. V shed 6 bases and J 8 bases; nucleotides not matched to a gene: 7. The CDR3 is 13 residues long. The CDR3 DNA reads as TGTGCCAGCAGGGTTGACAGGGATTATGAGCAGTTCTTC. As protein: CASRVDRDYEQFF.